One and the same sample provided the 5 T cell receptor beta chains below, sequenced in a study of cytomegalovirus exposure and HLA in healthy donors. The PCR contained 60 Vbeta and 13 Jbeta primers. The repertoire was sequenced with immunoSEQ multiplex PCR; TCRdb's copy has only in-frame clones and lacks some. Of under 150,000 clones in the sample, approximately 74% are singletons; the top ten hold roughly 4.2%. The material sequenced was PBMCs. Every receptor here comes from a woman in her 40s in good health and CMV-seropositive.

The chain is built from TRBV7-2 and TRBJ1-2; 7 nucleotides line up with TRBD1. CDR1 is SGHTA and CDR2 is FQGNSA in the germline V gene. V trimming: 3 bases; J trimming: 4 bases; junction bases outside the gene matches: 5. This CDR3 spans 14 amino acids. The CDR3 here is CASSLGDRSYGYTF. CDR3 nucleotides: TGTGCCAGCAGCTTGGGGGACAGAAGCTATGGCTACACCTTC.

This chain joins TRBV30 and TRBJ2-1, with 8 bases aligning to TRBD2. CDR1 and CDR2 (germline): GTSNPN, SVGIG (reference sequence). The CDR3 contains 16 residues. With V trimmed by 2 bases and J by 2 bases, 8 bases remained unmatched. The CDR3 is CAWSNPGSGTYNEQFF. CDR3 coding DNA: TGTGCCTGGAGTAACCCAGGTAGCGGGACCTACAATGAGCAGTTCTTC.

The chain combines TRBV7-6 with TRBJ2-3; 7 positions match TRBD1. The CDR3 has 15 residues. V gave up 5 bases and J gave up 2 bases; unmatched junction bases: 7. Germline values: CDR1 SGHVS, CDR2 FNYEAQ. The DNA of the CDR3 is TGTGCCAGCAGCCGCCGGGACAGCTACACAGATACGCAGTATTTT. It encodes CASSRRDSYTDTQYF.

This chain joins TRBV6-1 and TRBJ2-1; 10 bases fit TRBD1. CDR1 and CDR2 from the germline V gene are MNHNS and SASEGT. Losses at the gene ends were 8 bases for V and 5 bases for J; bases not matched to a gene: 6. The CDR3 spans 14 residues. In DNA, the CDR3 is TGTGCCAGCTTAAGGGACAGGGGAAACAATGAGCAGTTCTTC. It encodes CASLRDRGNNEQFF.

The chain uses TRBV27 and TRBJ2-5; 11 bases are shared with TRBD2. This CDR3 has 15 amino acids. After removal of 5 bases from V and 0 bases from J, the junction contained 2 bases not matched to a gene. Germline V gives CDR1 MNHEY, CDR2 SMNVEV (reference sequence). This CDR3 is CASSRLAGNQETQYF. CDR3 nucleotides: TGTGCCAGCAGTCGACTAGCGGGAAACCAAGAGACCCAGTACTTC.